Below are 25 T cell receptor beta chains sequenced from a single sample in a study of blood T cell repertoires in COVID-19. Method: immunoSEQ multiplex PCR; TCRdb's copy keeps in-frame clones and lacks some. This table holds 100,000 or so clones, about 95% found once. Source material: peripheral blood. The receptors come from a human donor with active COVID-19. The donor label of this sample is uncertain.

The rearrangement joins TRBV10-1 to TRBJ2-1; the match to TRBD1 covers 9 bases. Unmatched junction bases numbered 5, after V lost 0 bases and J lost 5 bases. The CDR3 has 16 amino acids. The germline V gene has CDR1 WNHNN and CDR2 SYGVQD (reference sequence). The CDR3 nucleotides are TGCGCCAGCAGTGAGTCGCGGACAGGGGTCAACAATGAGCAGTTCTTC. Translated, it gives CASSESRTGVNNEQFF.

The genes are TRBV29-1 and TRBJ1-1; TRBD1 might be the D (5 bases). The V end lost 7 bases, the J end lost 1 base, and 13 bases lay between the germline ends. This CDR3 has 13 residues. The germline CDR1 and CDR2 sequences are SQVTM and ANQGSEA. The CDR3 loop is CSASDTTNTEAFF. The CDR3 DNA reads as TGCAGCGCATCGGACACCACGAACACTGAAGCTTTCTTT.

This sequence joins TRBV6-6 and TRBJ2-1; TRBD2 matches at 10 bases. V gave up 6 bases and J gave up 5 bases; unmatched junction bases: 13. This CDR3 region has 17 residues. CDR1 is MNHNY and CDR2 is SVGAGI in the germline V gene (reference sequence). The CDR3 region has the DNA TGTGCCAGCAGCCGAAAACTCCCGGGACTAGCGCACAATGAGCAGTTCTTC. This codes for CASSRKLPGLAHNEQFF.

V usage is TRBV14 and J usage is TRBJ2-7; D is possibly TRBD2 (6 bases). CDR1 is SGHDN, CDR2 FVKESK, per germline. Trimming stripped 3 bases from V and 2 bases from J, with 17 bases between. CDR3 length: 16 amino acids. The CDR3 is CASSQPGPEGPYEQYF. The CDR3 nucleotides read TGTGCCAGCAGCCAGCCCGGACCGGAGGGTCCCTACGAGCAGTACTTC.

The chain recombines TRBV19 with TRBJ1-2; D gene unclear. Between the trimmed V and J ends, which lost 1 base and 3 bases, there was a span of 12 bases. The CDR3 runs 15 residues. Germline CDR1 and CDR2: LNHDA and SQIVND (reference sequence). CDR3 DNA sequence: TGTGCCAGTAGTATAGGCCAGAGCGACTACTATGGCTACACCTTC. Its translation: CASSIGQSDYYGYTF.

The chain has TRBV7-9 and TRBJ2-1; the match to TRBD1 covers 8 bases. The CDR3 consists of 14 residues. Germline CDR1 SEHNR, CDR2 FQNEAQ (reference sequence). With 6 bases clipped from V and 6 bases from J, the junction kept 7 bases outside the gene matches. CDR3 sequence reads: CASRSQGASNEQFF. The CDR3 DNA is TGTGCCAGCAGATCGCAGGGGGCCAGCAATGAGCAGTTCTTC.

This sequence joins TRBV7-9 and TRBJ2-7; D is possibly TRBD1 (6 bases). Germline V gene lookup returns CDR1 SEHNR and CDR2 FQNEAQ (reference sequence). V lost 1 base and J lost 0, with 16 bases in between. The CDR3 length is 17 residues. In nucleotides, the CDR3 is TGTGCCAGCAGCTTAGGGTGGACAGAACTTAGCTCCTACGAGCAGTACTTC. This translates into CASSLGWTELSSYEQYF.

This sequence joins TRBV28 and TRBJ2-5; TRBD2 aligns across 10 bases. Trimming cost V 7 bases and J 1 base; bases outside gene matches: 9. CDR3 size: 16 residues. The V gene's germline CDR1 is MDHEN and CDR2 SYDVKM. The CDR3 sequence: CASIGLSGRGQETQYF. CDR3 nucleotides: TGTGCCAGCATAGGGTTAAGCGGGAGGGGCCAAGAGACCCAGTACTTC.

This clone was observed once. The rearrangement links TRBV28 to TRBJ2-1; TRBD1 matches at 7 bases. This CDR3 contains 17 residues. V lost 4 bases and J lost 2; bases outside the gene matches: 11. Per the germline V gene, CDR1 is MDHEN and CDR2 is SYDVKM. DNA of the CDR3: TGTGCCAGCAGTTCGACAGGGTTGGTAAGGGCCTACAATGAGCAGTTCTTC. This encodes CASSSTGLVRAYNEQFF. Full variable domain (remainder filled in from reference TRBV28 and TRBJ2-1): DVKVTQSSRYLVKRTGEKVFLECVQDMDHENMFWYRQDPGLGLRLIYFSYDVKMKEKGDIPEGYSVSREKKERFSLILESASTNQTSMYLCASSSTGLVRAYNEQFFGPGTRLTVL.

J is TRBJ2-3 and V is TRBV27, with TRBD2 matching over 8 bases. The CDR3 has 15 residues. From germline, CDR1 is MNHEY and CDR2 SMNVEV (reference sequence). V lost 4 bases and J lost 7; bases outside the gene matches: 10. CDR3 sequence (DNA): TGTGCCAGCAGTTCCGGGACTAGTCCGTCAAATACGCAGTATTTT. Translation: CASSSGTSPSNTQYF.

The chain has TRBV19 and TRBJ1-6, with D unresolved. From germline, CDR1 is LNHDA and CDR2 SQIVND (reference sequence). The CDR3 length is 12 residues. Trimming shortened V by 11 bases and J by 10 bases, and 15 bases separated the two germline ends. The CDR3 loop is CALRQWMSPLHF. DNA for the CDR3: TGTGCCCTCAGGCAGTGGATGTCACCCCTCCACTTT. Looking up the rest from reference TRBV19 and TRBJ1-6 gives the full variable domain: DGGITQSPKYLFRKEGQNVTLSCEQNLNHDAMYWYRQDPGQGLRLIYYSQIVNDFQKGDIAEGYSVSREKKESFPLTVTSAQKNPTAFYLCALRQWMSPLHFGNGTRLTVT.

The V call is TRBV7-2, the J call TRBJ1-4; 9 bases are shared with TRBD1. With V trimmed by 5 bases and J by 8 bases, 6 bases remained unmatched. This CDR3 has 14 residues. The germline gives CDR1 SGHTA, CDR2 FQGNSA. CDR3 DNA: TGTGCCAGCAGCCTTGACAGGGGGAACGAAAAACTGTTTTTT. This translates into CASSLDRGNEKLFF.

V and J are TRBV2 and TRBJ1-6, with 8 bases that match TRBD1. The CDR3 totals 15 residues. Per germline, CDR1 SNHLY and CDR2 FYNNEI. V shed 6 bases and J 5 bases; nucleotides not matched to a gene: 6. CDR3 sequence: CASSSDRAHNSPLHF. The CDR3 nucleotides read TGTGCCAGCAGCTCGGACAGGGCGCATAATTCACCCCTCCACTTT. Filled out from reference TRBV2 and TRBJ1-6, the complete variable domain reads EPEVTQTPSHQVTQMGQEVILRCVPISNHLYFYWYRQILGQKVEFLVSFYNNEISEKSEIFDDQFSVERPDGSNFTLKIRSTKLEDSAMYFCASSSDRAHNSPLHFGNGTRLTVT.

The V gene is TRBV3-1 (or the pseudogene TRBV3-2), the J gene TRBJ2-7; 8 bases line up with TRBD2. Germline V gene lookup returns CDR1 LGHDT and CDR2 YNNKEL (reference sequence). J lost 1 base, V lost 4 bases, and 6 bases had no gene match. CDR3 length equals 15 residues. The CDR3 reads CASSPTSVYSYEQYF. In DNA form, the CDR3 reads TGTGCCAGCAGCCCGACTAGCGTCTATTCCTACGAGCAGTACTTC.

The rearrangement links TRBV19 to TRBJ2-1; the match to TRBD2 covers 7 bases. Germline V lookup: CDR1 LNHDA, CDR2 SQIVND (reference sequence). Unmatched junction bases numbered 8, after V lost 4 bases and J lost 8 bases. This CDR3 spans 14 amino acids. In nucleotides, the CDR3 is TGTGCCAGTAGTAGAACCGGGACTACCGATGAGCAGTTCTTC. Translation: CASSRTGTTDEQFF.

This clone appeared a single time. The chain joins TRBV19 to TRBJ2-1; 13 bases map to TRBD2. This CDR3 contains 16 residues. CDR1 and CDR2 from the germline V gene are LNHDA and SQIVND (reference sequence). CDR3 region: CATGTSGIGVNNEQFF. In nucleotides, the CDR3 is TGTGCTACGGGGACTAGCGGGATTGGGGTAAACAATGAGCAGTTCTTC. Supplemented by reference TRBV19 and TRBJ2-1, the full variable domain reads DGGITQSPKYLFRKEGQNVTLSCEQNLNHDAMYWYRQDPGQGLRLIYYSQIVNDFQKGDIAEGYSVSREKKESFPLTVTSAQKNPTAFYLCATGTSGIGVNNEQFFGPGTRLTVL.

The chain has TRBV12-2 and TRBJ2-5; the table's D call of TRBD1 was not tested on the DNA. TRBV12-2 is described as a pseudogene. The CDR3 loop spans 16 amino acids. The CDR3 sequence: CASRLESYRGKETQYF. The CDR3 DNA sequence: TGTGCAAGTCGCTTAGAATCCTACAGGGGGAAAGAGACCCAGTACTTC.

This sequence joins TRBV28 and TRBJ1-2; 9 nucleotides align to TRBD1. Trimming at V came to 4 bases and at J to 8 bases, leaving 14 bases not matched to a gene. CDR1 is MDHEN and CDR2 is SYDVKM in the germline V gene. The CDR3 has 16 residues. DNA for the CDR3: TGTGCCAGCAGTTCTCCCGGGACAGGGCGGAGAGAGGGCTACACCTTC. The encoded protein is CASSSPGTGRREGYTF.

V is TRBV3-1 (or the pseudogene TRBV3-2) and J is TRBJ2-7, with 13 bases identical to TRBD2. J lost 4 bases, V lost 5 bases, and 14 bases had no gene match. CDR3 size: 18 residues. Per germline, CDR1 LGHDT and CDR2 YNNKEL (reference sequence). Written as DNA, the CDR3 is TGTGCCAGCAGCTCATACCTGCTACCGGGACTAGCGGGATACGAGCAGTACTTC. As protein: CASSSYLLPGLAGYEQYF.

The chain carries TRBV6-2 or TRBV6-3 and TRBJ1-2; 9 bases match TRBD1. The V gene's germline CDR1 is MNHEY and CDR2 SVGEGT. Trimming cost V 4 bases and J 2 bases; bases outside gene matches: 5. The CDR3 contains 15 residues. The chain's CDR3 is CASSSPGQGNYGYTF. CDR3 in DNA: TGTGCCAGCAGTTCCCCCGGACAGGGGAACTATGGCTACACCTTC.

J is TRBJ1-5 and V is TRBV5-4, with TRBD1 identical over 11 bases. Germline CDR1 and CDR2: SGHNT and YYREEE (reference sequence). The trim removed 4 bases at V and 2 bases at J, leaving 8 bases unmatched. The CDR3 contains 17 residues. DNA of the CDR3: TGTGCCAGCAGCCCGTCCGGACAGGGGGCTGGCAATCAGCCCCAGCATTTT. The encoded protein is CASSPSGQGAGNQPQHF.

The chain uses TRBV6-6 and TRBJ1-1; TRBD1 is a possible D gene (5 bases). Germline lookup yields CDR1 MNHNY and CDR2 SVGAGI (reference sequence). V shed 6 bases and J shed 1 base, with 15 bases lying between them. This CDR3 spans 15 amino acids. CDR3 nucleotide sequence: TGTGCCAGCAGAGGTCTCCAGGACAAGAACACTGAAGCTTTCTTT. Encoded protein: CASRGLQDKNTEAFF.

J is TRBJ2-4 and V is TRBV19; 7 bases agree with TRBD1. CDR1 and CDR2 (germline): LNHDA, SQIVND (reference sequence). Trimming removed 5 bases from V and 5 bases from J; junction bases left unmatched: 9. The CDR3 loop spans 15 amino acids. CDR3 nucleotide sequence: TGTGCCAGTAGTGCCGCCGCTACAGGGGAAAACATTCAGTACTTC. It specifies CASSAAATGENIQYF.

This rearrangement joins TRBV6-2 or TRBV6-3 to TRBJ1-2; TRBD1 is a possible D gene (5 bases). The CDR3 is 13 residues long. The V gene lost 0 bases and the J gene lost 8 bases, with 10 bases spanning the gap. Germline V gene sequence: CDR1 MNHEY, CDR2 SVGEGT. CDR3 nucleotides: TGTGCCAGCAGTTACTCAGCGGGGCTGGGCTACACCTTC. It is translated as CASSYSAGLGYTF.

The chain has TRBV7-8 and TRBJ2-3; 12 bases map to TRBD2. Trimming removed 0 bases from V and 3 bases from J; junction bases left unmatched: 7. Germline-derived CDR1 and CDR2 are SGHVS and FQNEAQ. The CDR3 covers 18 residues. In DNA, the CDR3 is TGTGCCAGCAGCTTAGCGGCTAGCGGGGGGGCCAGGACAGATACGCAGTATTTT. Protein sequence: CASSLAASGGARTDTQYF. Full variable domain (remainder filled in from reference TRBV7-8 and TRBJ2-3): GAGVSQSPRYKVAKRGQDVALRCDPISGHVSLFWYQQALGQGPEFLTYFQNEAQLDKSGLPSDRFFAERPEGSVSTLKIQRTQQEDSAVYLCASSLAASGGARTDTQYFGPGTRLTVL.